The present entry profiles one TCR beta chain with its context. The source of the sample is a study of shared clonotypes between healthy human individuals. J gave up 6 bases and V 5 bases, and 12 bases lay outside the gene matches. The CDR3 has 15 residues. The germline CDR1 and CDR2 sequences are LNHDA and SQIVND (reference sequence). Method: immunoSEQ multiplex PCR; TCRdb's copy keeps in-frame clones and lacks some. Among some 2.1 million clones listed, roughly 95% were seen once. The sequence was collected from a man aged 18 to 30 in good health. The sequencing sample was made of naive CD4+ T cells sorted from blood. The sample's subset: CD45RA+ positively selected. The J gene is TRBJ1-2, the V gene TRBV19; 7 bases align to TRBD1. The CDR3 region is CASSPWGTVTHGYTF. The CDR3, as DNA: TGTGCCAGTAGTCCCTGGGGGACAGTCACCCATGGCTACACCTTC.